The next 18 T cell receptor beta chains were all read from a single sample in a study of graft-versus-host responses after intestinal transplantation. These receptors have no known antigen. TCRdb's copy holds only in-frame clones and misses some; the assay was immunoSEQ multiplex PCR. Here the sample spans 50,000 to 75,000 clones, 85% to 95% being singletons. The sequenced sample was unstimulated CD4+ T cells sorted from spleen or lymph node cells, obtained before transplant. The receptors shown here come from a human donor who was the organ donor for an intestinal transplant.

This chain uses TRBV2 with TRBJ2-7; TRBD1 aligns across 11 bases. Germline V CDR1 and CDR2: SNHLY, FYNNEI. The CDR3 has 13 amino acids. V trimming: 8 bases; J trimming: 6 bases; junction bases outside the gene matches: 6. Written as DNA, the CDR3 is TGTGCCAGCGGGGGACAGGGGGTGGGCGAGCAGTACTTC. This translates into CASGGQGVGEQYF.

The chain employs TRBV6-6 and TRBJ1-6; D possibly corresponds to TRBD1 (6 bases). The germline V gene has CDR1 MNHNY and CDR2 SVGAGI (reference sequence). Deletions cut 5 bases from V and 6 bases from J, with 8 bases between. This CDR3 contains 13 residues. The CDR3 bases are TGTGCCAGCAGTCCCAGGGGTAATTCACCCCTCCACTTT. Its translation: CASSPRGNSPLHF.

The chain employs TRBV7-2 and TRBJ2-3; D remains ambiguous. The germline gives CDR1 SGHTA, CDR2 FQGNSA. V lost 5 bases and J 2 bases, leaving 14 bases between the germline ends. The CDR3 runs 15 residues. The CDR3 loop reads CASSLAQFTTDTQYF. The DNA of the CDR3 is TGTGCCAGCAGCCTCGCCCAGTTCACCACAGATACGCAGTATTTT. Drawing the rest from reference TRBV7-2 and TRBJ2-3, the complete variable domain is GAGVSQSPSNKVTEKGKDVELRCDPISGHTALYWYRQSLGQGLEFLIYFQGNSAPDKSGLPSDRFSAERTGGSVSTLTIQRTQQEDSAVYLCASSLAQFTTDTQYFGPGTRLTVL.

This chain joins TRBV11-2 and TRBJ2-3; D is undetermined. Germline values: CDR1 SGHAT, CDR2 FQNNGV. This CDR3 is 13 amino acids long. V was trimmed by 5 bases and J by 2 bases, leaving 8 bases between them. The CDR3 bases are TGTGCCAGCAGCGTCACAGTCACAGATACGCAGTATTTT. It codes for CASSVTVTDTQYF.

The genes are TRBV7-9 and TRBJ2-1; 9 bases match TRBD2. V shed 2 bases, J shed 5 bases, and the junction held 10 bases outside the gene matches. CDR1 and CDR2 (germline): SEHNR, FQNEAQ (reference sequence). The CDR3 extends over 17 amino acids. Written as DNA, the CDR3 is TGTGCCAGCAGCTTACCCCTCGCGGGGGGGCTCAACAATGAGCAGTTCTTC. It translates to CASSLPLAGGLNNEQFF.

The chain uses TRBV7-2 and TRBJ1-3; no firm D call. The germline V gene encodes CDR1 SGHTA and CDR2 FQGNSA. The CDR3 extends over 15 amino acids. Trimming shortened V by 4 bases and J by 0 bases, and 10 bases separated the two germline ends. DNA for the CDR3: TGTGCCAGCAGCTCACAGTCTACCTCTGGAAACACCATATATTTT. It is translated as CASSSQSTSGNTIYF.

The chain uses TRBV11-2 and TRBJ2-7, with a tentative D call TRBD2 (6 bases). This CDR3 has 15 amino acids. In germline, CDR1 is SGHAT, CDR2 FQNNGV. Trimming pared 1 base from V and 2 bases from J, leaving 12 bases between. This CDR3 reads CASSLVGGVTYEQYF. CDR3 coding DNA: TGTGCCAGCAGCTTAGTAGGCGGGGTCACCTACGAGCAGTACTTC.

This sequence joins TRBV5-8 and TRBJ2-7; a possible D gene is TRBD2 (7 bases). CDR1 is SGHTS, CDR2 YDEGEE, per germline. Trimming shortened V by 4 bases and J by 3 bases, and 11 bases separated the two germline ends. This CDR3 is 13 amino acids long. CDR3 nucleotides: TGTGCCAGCAGCCCGGGGGGCCGCTACGAGCAGTACTTC. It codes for CASSPGGRYEQYF.

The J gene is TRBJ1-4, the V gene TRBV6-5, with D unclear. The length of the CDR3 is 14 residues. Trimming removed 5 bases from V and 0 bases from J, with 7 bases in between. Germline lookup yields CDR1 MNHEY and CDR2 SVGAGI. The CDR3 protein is CASSVRPTNEKLFF. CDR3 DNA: TGTGCCAGCAGTGTGAGACCAACTAATGAAAAACTGTTTTTT.

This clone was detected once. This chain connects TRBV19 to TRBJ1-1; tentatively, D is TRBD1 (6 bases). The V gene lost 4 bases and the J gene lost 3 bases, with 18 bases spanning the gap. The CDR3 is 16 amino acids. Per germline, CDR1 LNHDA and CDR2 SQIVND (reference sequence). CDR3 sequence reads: CASSRAGARTYTEAFF. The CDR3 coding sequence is TGTGCCAGTAGTAGGGCAGGGGCTAGGACTTACACTGAAGCTTTCTTT. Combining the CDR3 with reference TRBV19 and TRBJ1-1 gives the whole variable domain DGGITQSPKYLFRKEGQNVTLSCEQNLNHDAMYWYRQDPGQGLRLIYYSQIVNDFQKGDIAEGYSVSREKKESFPLTVTSAQKNPTAFYLCASSRAGARTYTEAFFGQGTRLTVV.

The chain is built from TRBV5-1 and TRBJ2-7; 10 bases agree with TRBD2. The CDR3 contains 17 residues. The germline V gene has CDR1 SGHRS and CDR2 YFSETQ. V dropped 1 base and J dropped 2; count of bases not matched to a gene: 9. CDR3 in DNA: TGCGCCAGCAGCTTGCCCAGCGGGGGGGCCCTACCCTACGAGCAGTACTTC. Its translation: CASSLPSGGALPYEQYF.

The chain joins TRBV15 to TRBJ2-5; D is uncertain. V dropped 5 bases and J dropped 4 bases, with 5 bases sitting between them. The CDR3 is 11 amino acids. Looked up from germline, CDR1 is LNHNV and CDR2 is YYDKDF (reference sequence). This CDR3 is CATSYGETQYF. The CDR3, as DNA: TGTGCCACCAGCTACGGAGAGACCCAGTACTTC.

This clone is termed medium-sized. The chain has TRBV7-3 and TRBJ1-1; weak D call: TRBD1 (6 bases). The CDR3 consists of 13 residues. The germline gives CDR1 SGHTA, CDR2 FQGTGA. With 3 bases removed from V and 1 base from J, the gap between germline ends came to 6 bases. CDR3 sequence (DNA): TGTGCCAGCAGCTTGGGACAGAACACTGAAGCTTTCTTT. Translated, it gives CASSLGQNTEAFF. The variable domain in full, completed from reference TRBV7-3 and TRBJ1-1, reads GAGVSQTPSNKVTEKGKYVELRCDPISGHTALYWYRQSLGQGPEFLIYFQGTGAADDSGLPNDRFFAVRPEGSVSTLKIQRTERGDSAVYLCASSLGQNTEAFFGQGTRLTVV.

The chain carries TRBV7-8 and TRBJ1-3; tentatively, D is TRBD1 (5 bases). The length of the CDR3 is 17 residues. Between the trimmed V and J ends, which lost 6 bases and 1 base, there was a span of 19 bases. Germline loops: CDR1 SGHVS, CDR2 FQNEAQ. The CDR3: CASSPIRGGTSGNTIYF. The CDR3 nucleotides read TGTGCCAGCAGTCCTATACGGGGGGGGACGTCTGGAAACACCATATATTTT.

The CDR3 spells CASSLVAEETQYF. The CDR3 nucleotides read TGTGCCAGCAGCTTAGTAGCGGAAGAGACCCAGTACTTC. The chain couples TRBV7-3 to TRBJ2-5; D might be TRBD2 (6 bases). This CDR3 contains 13 residues. Trimming pared 2 bases from V and 3 bases from J, leaving 7 bases between. Looked up from germline, CDR1 is SGHTA and CDR2 is FQGTGA.

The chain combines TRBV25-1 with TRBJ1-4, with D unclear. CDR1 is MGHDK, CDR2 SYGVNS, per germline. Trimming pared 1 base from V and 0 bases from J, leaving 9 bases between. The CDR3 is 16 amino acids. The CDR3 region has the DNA TGTGCCAGCAGTGAATTGGGCAGACCAACTAATGAAAAACTGTTTTTT. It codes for CASSELGRPTNEKLFF.

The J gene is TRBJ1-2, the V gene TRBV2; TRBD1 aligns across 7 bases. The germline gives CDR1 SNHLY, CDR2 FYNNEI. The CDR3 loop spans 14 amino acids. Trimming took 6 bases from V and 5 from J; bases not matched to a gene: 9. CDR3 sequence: CASSETGSGYGYTF. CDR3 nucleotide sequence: TGTGCCAGCAGCGAGACAGGGTCTGGGTATGGCTACACCTTC.

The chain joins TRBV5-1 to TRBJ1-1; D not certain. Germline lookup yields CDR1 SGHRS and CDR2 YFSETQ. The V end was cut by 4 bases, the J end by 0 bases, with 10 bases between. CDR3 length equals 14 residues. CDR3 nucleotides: TGCGCCAGCAGCCGCGGCGGATTGAACACTGAAGCTTTCTTT. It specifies CASSRGGLNTEAFF.